This is a list of T cell receptor beta chains from one sample in a study of cytomegalovirus exposure and HLA in healthy donors. This table comes from immunoSEQ multiplex PCR, and its TCRdb copy is limited to in-frame clones, with some not included. The table has approximately 300,000 clones, about nine tenths seen once. Input material: PBMCs. The receptors stem from a woman aged 18-29 years in good health and CMV-seronegative. The CDR3 runs from the conserved cysteine through the conserved F or W. A D gene is named only where the DNA matches it firmly. Clone sizes are given selectively: once, few, many, or a class where the clone is expanded.

CDR3: CASSLGLAGDRWTQYF
DNA: TGTGCCAGCAGCTTAGGTCTGGCGGGGGATCGGTGGACCCAGTACTTC
V: TRBV7-8
J: TRBJ2-5
size: .
D: TRBD2

CDR3: CASKGGLARQYEDTQYF
DNA: TGTGCCAGTAAGGGGGGGTTGGCCCGGCAGTATGAGGATACGCAGTATTTT
V: TRBV19
J: TRBJ2-3
size: .
D: .

CDR3: CASSFSETQYF
DNA: TGTGCCAGCAGCTTTTCGGAGACCCAGTACTTC
V: TRBV7-6
J: TRBJ2-5
size: .
D: .

CDR3: CASSFFETQYF
DNA: TGTGCCAGCAGCTTCTTTGAGACCCAGTACTTC
V: TRBV5-6
J: TRBJ2-5
size: .
D: .

CDR3: CASSVGTAGNEKLFF
DNA: TGTGCCAGCAGCGTGGGGACAGCTGGTAATGAAAAACTGTTTTTT
V: TRBV9
J: TRBJ1-4
size: many
D: TRBD1

CDR3: CASSQSPGHEQFF
DNA: TGCGCCAGCAGCCAGTCACCTGGCCATGAGCAGTTCTTC
V: TRBV4-1
J: TRBJ2-1
size: .
D: .

CDR3: CASSFYSGVEQYF
DNA: TGTGCCAGCAGCTTCTATTCGGGAGTGGAGCAGTACTTC
V: TRBV7-2
J: TRBJ2-7
size: .
D: .

CDR3: CASSLGDRSGYTF
DNA: TGTGCCAGCAGCTTAGGGGACAGGTCTGGCTACACCTTC
V: TRBV7-9
J: TRBJ1-2
size: .
D: TRBD1

CDR3: CASSWGQGEVSETQYF
DNA: TGTGCCAGCAGCTGGGGACAGGGGGAAGTTTCAGAGACCCAGTACTTC
V: TRBV5-6
J: TRBJ2-5
size: .
D: TRBD1

CDR3: CATQTSGIVLEQFF
DNA: TGTGCCACACAGACTAGCGGGATCGTGCTTGAGCAGTTCTTC
V: TRBV27
J: TRBJ2-1
size: .
D: TRBD2

CDR3: CSVDKQENTEAFF
DNA: TGCAGCGTTGATAAGCAGGAGAACACTGAAGCTTTCTTT
V: TRBV29-1
J: TRBJ1-1
size: .
D: .

CDR3: CASSLARTVGAF
DNA: TGTGCCAGCAGCTTGGCCCGGACGGTGGGGGCTTTT
V: TRBV5-6
J: TRBJ2-3
size: .
D: .

CDR3: CASSQDSGMYNEQFF
DNA: TGTGCCAGCAGCCAAGACTCCGGGATGTACAATGAGCAGTTCTTC
V: TRBV4-2
J: TRBJ2-1
size: .
D: .

CDR3: CSASGTDTQYF
DNA: TGCAGTGCTAGCGGGACAGATACGCAGTATTTT
V: TRBV20-1
J: TRBJ2-3
size: .
D: .

CDR3: CASSQVAGAYEQYF
DNA: TGCGCCAGCAGCCAAGTTGCGGGGGCGTACGAGCAGTACTTC
V: TRBV4-3
J: TRBJ2-7
size: .
D: .

CDR3: CASRLAGSYNEQFF
DNA: TGTGCCAGCAGACTAGCGGGATCCTACAATGAGCAGTTCTTC
V: TRBV11-1
J: TRBJ2-1
size: .
D: TRBD2

CDR3: CASSYVISGETQYF
DNA: TGCGCCAGCAGCTATGTTATTTCGGGGGAGACCCAGTACTTC
V: TRBV5-1
J: TRBJ2-5
size: .
D: .

CDR3: CASSLDRAYEQYF
DNA: TGCGCCAGCAGCTTGGACAGGGCGTACGAGCAGTACTTC
V: TRBV5-1
J: TRBJ2-7
size: .
D: .

CDR3: CASSVFDGGTGELFF
DNA: TGTGCCAGCAGCGTATTTGACGGCGGTACCGGGGAGCTGTTTTTT
V: TRBV9
J: TRBJ2-2
size: once
D: .